The clone carrying this T cell receptor (beta chain) was seen a single time. In the authors' methods: Amplification of reference gene primers was used by the study to estimate nucleated cell counts. The data were produced by immunoSEQ multiplex PCR, yet TCRdb's version contains in-frame clones alone and is incomplete. That table is the source of V, J and clone size, and D and trimming were worked out from the DNA. Here the sample spans tens of thousands of clones, roughly 91% being singletons. This sample is part of a study of blood T cell repertoires in COVID-19. Study-wide background: Some COVID-19 samples were acute and others convalescent; all came from the United States, Italy and Spain. The cDNA or gDNA used as material had been derived from T cells, B-cell-depleted T cells, or PBMCs.

The receptor comes from a human donor in a cohort sampled during active COVID-19. The sequencing sample was made of peripheral blood.

CDR3 sequence: CASEMSTGKFPQHF. The DNA of the CDR3 is TGTGCCAGCGAAATGTCGACGGGGAAATTTCCCCAGCATTTT. The chain employs TRBV6-5 and TRBJ1-5; D not certain. V lost 8 bases, J lost 10 bases, and 21 bases lay in between. CDR3 length equals 14 residues. Germline loops: CDR1 MNHEY, CDR2 SVGAGI.